The following is a T cell receptor (beta chain) sequence with its context. These data belong to a study of control samples from healthy donors and cancer patients. Profiled with immunoSEQ multiplex PCR; TCRdb holds only in-frame clones, not every one. The sample holds 150,000 or so clones, around 96% seen once. CDR3 length: 15 amino acids. Sequenced input: blood. The receptor comes from a man aged 35-49 years in good health. The chain uses TRBV21-1 and TRBJ1-6. TRBV21-1 is noted as a pseudogene. The DNA for the CDR3 is TGTGCCAGCATTCGGGTGGGGGGGTATAATTCACCCCTCCACTTT. Its translation is CASIRVGGYNSPLHF.